These 17 T cell receptor beta chains originate from one sample sequenced in a study of technical replicates of blood from several donors. Libraries were prepared by immunoSEQ multiplex PCR; TCRdb keeps only in-frame clonotypes and omits some of them. The sample shows 76,000 or so clones, 90% to 95% of them seen only once. The material sequenced was T cells isolated from PBMCs. All receptors come from a human donor in good health.

The J gene is TRBJ2-2, the V gene TRBV5-8; 9 bases are shared with TRBD1. The CDR3 is 15 amino acids. The J segment lost 7 bases and the V segment lost 2 bases, leaving 6 bases of the junction unmatched. Germline V gives CDR1 SGHTS, CDR2 YDEGEE. CDR3 DNA sequence: TGTGCCAGCAGCTTCAACAGGGGGCAGGGCGGGGAGCTGTTTTTT. Translation gives CASSFNRGQGGELFF.

This chain links TRBV7-2 with TRBJ2-1; TRBD2 agrees at 11 bases. The CDR3 contains 14 residues. The germline V gene encodes CDR1 SGHTA and CDR2 FQGNSA. Unmatched junction bases numbered 2, after V lost 4 bases and J lost 6 bases. In DNA, the CDR3 is TGTGCCAGCAGCTCCACTAGCGGGGGCAATGAGCAGTTCTTC. This encodes CASSSTSGGNEQFF.

The chain uses TRBV7-2 and TRBJ1-5, with 7 bases matching TRBD1. The J segment lost 5 bases and the V segment lost 5 bases, leaving 6 bases of the junction unmatched. Germline V CDR1 and CDR2: SGHTA, FQGNSA. This CDR3 is 14 amino acids long. CDR3: CASSQGQDYQPQHF. CDR3 sequence (DNA): TGTGCCAGCAGCCAAGGACAGGATTATCAGCCCCAGCATTTT.

This sequence joins TRBV19 and TRBJ2-6, with TRBD1 matching over 10 bases. The CDR3 is 18 amino acids. Per the germline V gene, CDR1 is LNHDA and CDR2 is SQIVND (reference sequence). The V segment lost 6 bases and the J segment 3 bases; nucleotides outside the gene matches: 11. CDR3 coding DNA: TGTGCCAGTAGGTCCCGGACAGGGGGAAGTGATGGGGCCAACGTCCTGACTTTC. It specifies CASRSRTGGSDGANVLTF.

The chain carries TRBV27 and TRBJ2-7, with D maybe TRBD2 (5 bases). The CDR3 runs to 12 residues. The germline V gene encodes CDR1 MNHEY and CDR2 SMNVEV (reference sequence). The V end lost 4 bases, the J end lost 6 bases, and 10 bases lay between the germline ends. The CDR3 region is CASSSSSVEQYF. CDR3 coding DNA: TGTGCCAGCAGTTCAAGTAGCGTCGAGCAGTACTTC.

This rearrangement joins TRBV7-9 to TRBJ2-3, with D perhaps TRBD2 (6 bases). The V end lost 3 bases, the J end lost 2 bases, and 15 bases lay between the germline ends. The V gene's germline CDR1 is SEHNR and CDR2 FQNEAQ (reference sequence). This CDR3 contains 16 residues. CDR3 nucleotides: TGTGCCAGCAGCTTTCGTGCGGGGATACTCACAGATACGCAGTATTTT. Amino acids: CASSFRAGILTDTQYF.

The chain carries TRBV7-8 and TRBJ1-4; D may be TRBD1 (5 bases). The CDR3 spans 12 residues. CDR1 is SGHVS and CDR2 is FQNEAQ in the germline V gene. Trimming took off 8 bases at V and 7 bases at J, with 11 bases between the two ends. Here the CDR3 reads CASRDFGEKLFF. The CDR3, as DNA: TGTGCCAGCCGGGACTTTGGTGAAAAACTGTTTTTT. Supplemented by reference TRBV7-8 and TRBJ1-4, the full variable domain reads GAGVSQSPRYKVAKRGQDVALRCDPISGHVSLFWYQQALGQGPEFLTYFQNEAQLDKSGLPSDRFFAERPEGSVSTLKIQRTQQEDSAVYLCASRDFGEKLFFGSGTQLSVL.

This sequence joins TRBV4-1 and TRBJ1-1, with D possibly TRBD1 on 6 matching bases. V was cut by 3 bases and J by 1 base, with 12 bases left in between. The CDR3 is 15 residues long. CDR1 is MGHRA and CDR2 is YSYEKL in the germline V gene. CDR3 nucleotide sequence: TGCGCCAGCAGCCAGGATCCCAGGGGGAACACTGAAGCTTTCTTT. Amino acids: CASSQDPRGNTEAFF.

The chain carries TRBV9 and TRBJ2-5, with 8 bases aligning to TRBD1. The CDR3 spans 19 residues. The germline V gene encodes CDR1 SGDLS and CDR2 YYNGEE. Germline trimming cut 0 bases from V and 2 bases from J; bases unmatched to any gene: 15. Written as DNA, the CDR3 is TGTGCCAGCAGCGTAGGGTCTCGTGGGACAGGTTGGCCTCAAGAGACCCAGTACTTC. This codes for CASSVGSRGTGWPQETQYF.

V is TRBV20-1 and J is TRBJ2-5; no clear D gene. The V end lost 8 bases, the J end lost 2 bases, and 9 bases lay between the germline ends. Germline V gene data show CDR1 as DFQATT and CDR2 as SNEGSKA (reference sequence). The CDR3 covers 11 residues. CDR3 bases: TGCAGTCCGACTGCACAAGAGACCCAGTACTTC. This gives the protein CSPTAQETQYF.

The chain has TRBV7-2 and TRBJ2-5; D is perhaps TRBD2 (5 bases). Germline loops: CDR1 SGHTA, CDR2 FQGNSA. This CDR3 contains 15 residues. The ends were cut back, 4 bases at V and 5 bases at J, with 17 bases in the middle. The CDR3 sequence: CASSSQTTRFETQYF. The DNA for the CDR3 is TGTGCCAGCAGCTCACAAACTACTAGGTTTGAGACCCAGTACTTC.

This chain uses TRBV7-9 with TRBJ2-7; TRBD1 agrees at 10 bases. This CDR3 has 15 residues. Germline V gene sequence: CDR1 SEHNR, CDR2 FQNEAQ (reference sequence). The junction had 1 base not matched to a gene; V was cut back by 1 base and J by 1 base. The DNA of the CDR3 is TGTGCCAGCAGCTTAGAGGGACAGGGGTCCTACGAGCAGTACTTC. Translating gives CASSLEGQGSYEQYF. The full variable domain, rest sourced from reference TRBV7-9 and TRBJ2-7, is DTGVSQNPRHKITKRGQNVTFRCDPISEHNRLYWYRQTLGQGPEFLTYFQNEAQLEKSRLLSDRFSAERPKGSFSTLEIQRTEQGDSAMYLCASSLEGQGSYEQYFGPGTRLTVT.

The rearrangement joins TRBV30 to TRBJ2-7; maybe TRBD2 (5 bases). The CDR3 runs to 13 residues. The V end lost 1 base, the J end lost 6 bases, and 13 bases lay between the germline ends. Germline CDR1 and CDR2: GTSNPN and SVGIG (reference sequence). The DNA for the CDR3 is TGTGCCTGGAGTGCCGGGGAGCTGGCCGAGCAGTACTTC. Translated: CAWSAGELAEQYF.

V is TRBV5-5 and J is TRBJ1-5; 7 nucleotides line up with TRBD1. J was trimmed by 0 bases and V by 2 bases; bases with no gene match: 11. Germline loops: CDR1 SGHKS, CDR2 YYEKEE (reference sequence). The CDR3 length is 18 residues. CDR3 amino acids: CASSFRDRYYDSNQPQHF. Here the CDR3 DNA reads TGTGCCAGCAGCTTCCGGGACAGATACTACGATAGCAATCAGCCCCAGCATTTT.

The V call is TRBV14, the J call TRBJ2-1, with TRBD2 matching over 10 bases. V lost 1 base and J lost 6; bases outside the gene matches: 6. Germline V gene data show CDR1 as SGHDN and CDR2 as FVKESK. There are 16 residues in the CDR3. The CDR3 sequence: CASSQVSGRALNEQFF. Here the CDR3 DNA reads TGTGCCAGCAGCCAAGTGAGCGGGAGGGCCCTCAATGAGCAGTTCTTC.

J is TRBJ2-5 and V is TRBV19, with 7 positions matching TRBD2. Losses at the gene ends were 1 base for V and 5 bases for J; bases not matched to a gene: 4. The CDR3 length is 14 residues. CDR1 is LNHDA and CDR2 is SQIVND in the germline V gene (reference sequence). CDR3 residues: CASSIVRGEETQYF. In DNA form, the CDR3 reads TGTGCCAGTAGTATAGTTCGGGGGGAGGAGACCCAGTACTTC.

V is TRBV4-1 and J is TRBJ1-6, with D possibly being TRBD1 (6 bases). The germline CDR1 and CDR2 sequences are MGHRA and YSYEKL. V gave up 7 bases and J gave up 6 bases, with 16 bases separating them. There are 15 residues in the CDR3. CDR3 amino acids: CASTRAGEGNSPLHF. The CDR3 coding sequence is TGCGCCAGCACACGGGCAGGGGAGGGTAATTCACCCCTCCACTTT.